This T cell receptor beta chain was captured by sequencing in a study of memory CD4+ T cells and cytomegalovirus serostatus. Germline lookup yields CDR1 WSHSY and CDR2 SAAADI. CDR3 size: 16 residues. Trimming cost V 5 bases and J 0 bases, with 15 bases left between them. The sort gate was single viable CD3+CD4+CD8-CD45RO+ cells for memory CD4+ T cells. The table came from immunoSEQ multiplex PCR; TCRdb's copy has only in-frame clones and leaves some out. The sample shows about 58,000 clones, approximately 81% of them seen only once. The material sequenced was memory CD4+ T cells from blood. This receptor was obtained from an adult in good health and CMV-seronegative. Some clones in this sample may be carry-over from other donors' samples. V usage is TRBV10-2 and J usage is TRBJ2-3; D unclear. This CDR3 is CASSRTRVTSTDTQYF. CDR3 DNA: TGCGCCAGCAGTAGGACCCGGGTAACTAGCACAGATACGCAGTATTTT.